Each of the 16 T cell receptor beta chains below was sequenced from the same sample in a study of T-cell memory formation after mild COVID-19. TCRdb processed the 5' RACE reads anew with MiXCR; each CDR3 protein has one entry. There are some 100,000 distinct CDR3 sequences in the sample; approximately 12% occur only once, and about 40% lies in the top ten. Sequencing input: PBMCs or a T cell subset sorted from them (not recorded which). The receptors shown here come from a man younger than 30 who had mild COVID-19 (a few samples of this study predate the infection). Cell type and time point are not known.

This chain uses TRBV25-1 with TRBJ2-1, with TRBD2 identical over 8 bases. The V gene's germline CDR1 is MGHDK and CDR2 SYGVNS. This CDR3 spans 14 amino acids. Trimming took 6 bases from V and 10 from J; bases not matched to a gene: 11. CDR3 nucleotide sequence: TGTGCCAGCAGACTCGGGGGGGCTCGGAGGGAGCAGTTCTTC. This encodes CASRLGGARREQFF.

This chain joins TRBV10-3 and TRBJ2-7; D is perhaps TRBD1 (6 bases). Germline V gives CDR1 ENHRY, CDR2 SYGVKD. The CDR3 is 15 residues long. V was pared by 2 bases and J by 0 bases, with 11 bases between. CDR3 sequence: CAISEQRGSSYEQYV. CDR3 DNA: TGTGCCATCAGTGAGCAAAGGGGGAGCTCCTACGAGCAGTACGTC.

This clonotype came up many times. The rearrangement links TRBV12-3 or TRBV12-4 to TRBJ2-3, with D hard to call. V was clipped by 0 bases and J by 2 bases, with 9 bases between them. This CDR3 has 15 amino acids. DNA for the CDR3: TGTGCCAGCAGTTTAGCGCAAAGATTCACAGATACGCAGTATTTT. Encoded protein: CASSLAQRFTDTQYF.

This chain uses TRBV6-5 with TRBJ1-6; TRBD1 might be the D (5 bases). V shed 7 bases and J shed 10 bases, with 17 bases lying between them. The V gene's germline CDR1 is MNHEY and CDR2 SVGAGI. This CDR3 contains 14 residues. CDR3 sequence (DNA): TGTGCCAGCACCGCCCCCGGGGCTGGATCACCCCTCCACTTT. It specifies CASTAPGAGSPLHF.

V and J are TRBV20-1 and TRBJ1-2, with D uncertain. Looked up from germline, CDR1 is DFQATT and CDR2 is SNEGSKA (reference sequence). This CDR3 is 8 amino acids long. The CDR3 loop is CSSAGYTF. In DNA form, the CDR3 reads TGCAGCTCAGCCGGCTACACCTTC.

This clonotype was counted ten times or more. The chain employs TRBV4-1 and TRBJ1-2, with a weak D call TRBD1 (5 bases). The CDR3 sequence is 12 residues long. Germline values: CDR1 MGHRA, CDR2 YSYEKL. With 4 bases removed from V and 4 bases from J, the gap between germline ends came to 7 bases. The CDR3 sequence: CASSRQGYGYTF. As DNA, the CDR3 is TGCGCCAGCAGCCGCCAGGGCTATGGCTACACCTTC.

This clonotype turned up a few times. CDR3 residues: CASSLVGLEAFF. The DNA of the CDR3 is TGTGCCAGCAGTTTAGTCGGCCTTGAAGCTTTCTTT. V gene TRBV12-3 or TRBV12-4 combines with J gene TRBJ1-1; no firm D call. Trimming shortened V by 1 base and J by 7 bases, and 7 bases separated the two germline ends. The CDR3 spans 12 residues.

This clonotype was detected a few times. This chain connects TRBV7-6 to TRBJ1-6, with D unclear. The CDR3 runs 16 residues. Germline-derived CDR1 and CDR2 are SGHVS and FNYEAQ. Trimming took 2 bases from V and 6 from J, leaving 14 bases between them. The chain's CDR3 is CASSLTFSDGNSPLHF. The CDR3 nucleotides are TGTGCCAGCAGCTTAACCTTCTCGGACGGTAATTCACCCCTCCACTTT.

This clonotype was observed at least ten times. The chain links TRBV6-6 to TRBJ1-1; D is undetermined. Germline V gene lookup returns CDR1 MNHNY and CDR2 SVGAGI (reference sequence). V shed 7 bases and J shed 3 bases, with 12 bases lying between them. CDR3 size: 13 residues. CDR3 region: CASTKGAYTEAFF. The CDR3 region has the DNA TGTGCCAGCACCAAGGGCGCTTACACTGAAGCTTTCTTT.

This clonotype was recorded at least ten times. The J gene is TRBJ2-5, the V gene TRBV5-1, with D tentatively TRBD2 (6 bases). The V end was cut by 0 bases, the J end by 9 bases, with 12 bases between. The CDR3 sequence is 13 residues long. Germline V gives CDR1 SGHRS, CDR2 YFSETQ. The CDR3 nucleotides read TGCGCCAGCAGCTTGGGTGCCGGGAGCCCCCAGTACTTC. Amino acids: CASSLGAGSPQYF.

This clonotype has just a few counts. The chain has TRBV18 and TRBJ2-7; TRBD1 matches at 8 bases. Germline CDR1 is KGHSH and CDR2 is LQKENI. This CDR3 is built from 13 residues. The ends lost 6 bases at V and 7 bases at J; junction bases unmatched: 8. The CDR3 sequence: CASSKSQGAEQYF. CDR3 bases: TGTGCCAGCTCGAAATCCCAGGGGGCGGAGCAGTACTTC.

The V call is TRBV6-2 or TRBV6-3, the J call TRBJ2-2; D not certain. Germline-derived CDR1 and CDR2 are MNHEY and SVGEGT. V lost 7 bases to trimming and J lost 6 bases, with 15 bases between them. CDR3 length: 14 residues. The chain's CDR3 is CASTYTGFAGELFF. DNA of the CDR3: TGTGCCAGCACCTATACCGGTTTTGCCGGGGAGCTGTTTTTT.

This clonotype appeared a few times. The chain has TRBV7-2 and TRBJ2-1; perhaps D is TRBD1 or TRBD2 (5 bases each). The CDR3 runs 16 residues. The ends were cut back, 4 bases at V and 5 bases at J, with 18 bases in the middle. The germline CDR1 and CDR2 sequences are SGHTA and FQGNSA. CDR3 sequence (DNA): TGTGCCAGCAGCTCTTGGGACGCCCGTCTCGACAATGAGCAGTTCTTC. Translating gives CASSSWDARLDNEQFF.

J is TRBJ1-1 and V is TRBV11-3; perhaps TRBD1 as D (5 bases). Germline lookup yields CDR1 SGHNT and CDR2 YENEEA. The CDR3 length is 14 residues. V lost 5 bases and J 6 bases, leaving 16 bases between the germline ends. CDR3 sequence: CASSPGTSAPEAFF. DNA of the CDR3: TGTGCCAGCAGCCCCGGGACCTCCGCCCCTGAAGCTTTCTTT.

V gene TRBV6-2 or TRBV6-3 combines with J gene TRBJ1-4, with D uncertain. Between the trimmed V and J ends, which lost 7 bases and 6 bases, there was a span of 12 bases. Germline CDR1 and CDR2: MNHEY and SVGEGT. CDR3 length: 13 residues. CDR3 bases: TGTGCCAGCACCCGGACTGGAGATGAAAAACTGTTTTTT. It is translated as CASTRTGDEKLFF.

This rearrangement joins TRBV5-1 to TRBJ1-1; D uncertain. The V end was cut by 1 base, the J end by 1 base, with 8 bases between. This CDR3 contains 14 residues. In germline, CDR1 is SGHRS, CDR2 YFSETQ. In nucleotides, the CDR3 is TGCGCCAGCAGCTTGAGGAATAAGAACACTGAAGCTTTCTTT. This sequence encodes CASSLRNKNTEAFF. Full variable domain (outside the CDR3, taken from reference TRBV5-1 and TRBJ1-1): KAGVTQTPRYLIKTRGQQVTLSCSPISGHRSVSWYQQTPGQGLQFLFEYFSETQRNKGNFPGRFSGRQFSNSRSEMNVSTLELGDSALYLCASSLRNKNTEAFFGQGTRLTVV.